This paragraph covers one T cell receptor (beta chain) sequence. Its target is unknown. Libraries were UMI-labeled 5' RACE TRB cDNA. One entry per CDR3 protein, without DNA, is what TCRdb gives after re-calling the 5' RACE reads. The table gives under 90,000 distinct CDR3 sequences; the top ten clones make up about 0.62% of it. The entry originates in a study of CXCR3-negative and CXCR3-positive naive CD8 T cells. Whole-study results and caveats: Greater hydrophobicity was found in TRB CDR3s of CXCR3-positive naive cells than of CXCR3-negative naive cells.

At about 270,000 cells each, triplicate sorts were carried out for each CD8+ T cell subset. The CDR3 contains 13 residues. Germline-derived CDR1 and CDR2 are MNHNS and SASEGT. The sample comprised naive CXCR3+ CD8+ T cells from blood. As for subset: CD45RO-CCR7+CD27+CD95- naive CD8+ T cells expressing CXCR3 (TNR3+). The chain uses TRBV6-1 and TRBJ2-7. The receptor's source is a human donor in good health. Some clones in this sample may be carry-over from other donors' samples. Here the CDR3 reads CASSEVGTYEQYF.